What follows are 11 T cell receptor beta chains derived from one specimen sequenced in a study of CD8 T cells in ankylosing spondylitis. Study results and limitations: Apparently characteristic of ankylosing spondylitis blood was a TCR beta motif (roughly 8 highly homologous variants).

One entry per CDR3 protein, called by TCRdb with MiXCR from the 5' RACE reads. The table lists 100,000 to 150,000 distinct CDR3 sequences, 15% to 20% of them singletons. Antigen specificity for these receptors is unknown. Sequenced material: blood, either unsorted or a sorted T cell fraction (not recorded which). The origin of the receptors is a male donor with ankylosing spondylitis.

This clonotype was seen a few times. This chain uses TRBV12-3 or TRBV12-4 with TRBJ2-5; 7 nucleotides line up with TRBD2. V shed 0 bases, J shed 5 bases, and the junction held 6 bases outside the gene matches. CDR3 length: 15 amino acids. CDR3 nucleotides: TGTGCCAGCAGTTTAGCGGGAGGGCCTCGGGAGACCCAGTACTTC. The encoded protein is CASSLAGGPRETQYF.

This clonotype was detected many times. Written as DNA, the CDR3 is TGCGCCAGCAGCCAAGTAGGCCAGGGAAGGGGCTACACCTTC. Translation gives CASSQVGQGRGYTF. This chain connects TRBV4-1 to TRBJ1-2; maybe TRBD1 (5 bases). Germline values: CDR1 MGHRA, CDR2 YSYEKL. V gave up 1 base and J gave up 8 bases, with 14 bases separating them. The CDR3 runs to 14 residues.

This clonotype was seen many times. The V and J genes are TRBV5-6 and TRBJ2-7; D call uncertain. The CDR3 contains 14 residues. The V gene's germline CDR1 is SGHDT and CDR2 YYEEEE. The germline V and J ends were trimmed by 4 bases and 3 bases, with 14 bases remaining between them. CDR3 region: CASSVGGDFYEQYF. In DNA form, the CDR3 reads TGTGCCAGCAGCGTCGGCGGAGACTTCTACGAGCAGTACTTC.

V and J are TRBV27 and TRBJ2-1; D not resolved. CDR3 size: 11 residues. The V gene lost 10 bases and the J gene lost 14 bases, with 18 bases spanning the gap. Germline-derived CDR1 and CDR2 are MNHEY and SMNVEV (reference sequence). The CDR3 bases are TGTGCCACCACCTCTGCGGCCCGGGAGTTCTTC. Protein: CATTSAAREFF.

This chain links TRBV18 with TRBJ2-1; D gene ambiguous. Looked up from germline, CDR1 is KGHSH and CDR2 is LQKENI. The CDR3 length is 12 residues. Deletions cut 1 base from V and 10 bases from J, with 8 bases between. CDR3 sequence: CASSPQAREQFF. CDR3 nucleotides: TGTGCCAGCTCACCACAAGCGCGCGAGCAGTTCTTC.

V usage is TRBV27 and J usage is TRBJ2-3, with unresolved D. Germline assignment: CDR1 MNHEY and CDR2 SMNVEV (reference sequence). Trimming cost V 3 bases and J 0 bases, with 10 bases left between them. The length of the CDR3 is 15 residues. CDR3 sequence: CASSLGSLSTDTQYF. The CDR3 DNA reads TGTGCCAGCAGTTTGGGCTCGTTGAGCACAGATACGCAGTATTTT.

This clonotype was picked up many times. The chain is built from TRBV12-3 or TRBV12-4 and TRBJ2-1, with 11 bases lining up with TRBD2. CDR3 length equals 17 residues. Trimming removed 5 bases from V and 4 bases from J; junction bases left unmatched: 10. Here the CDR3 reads CASSTLPGLADYNEQFF. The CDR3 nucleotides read TGTGCCAGCAGTACATTACCGGGACTAGCGGATTACAATGAGCAGTTCTTC.

Here the CDR3 reads CASSHDPIYEQYF. DNA for the CDR3: TGTGCCAGCAGCCACGACCCGATCTACGAGCAGTACTTC. The chain carries TRBV7-8 and TRBJ2-7; D is undetermined. The CDR3 contains 13 residues. From germline, CDR1 is SGHVS and CDR2 FQNEAQ. V lost 5 bases, J lost 3 bases, and 11 bases lay in between. Filled out from reference TRBV7-8 and TRBJ2-7, the complete variable domain reads GAGVSQSPRYKVAKRGQDVALRCDPISGHVSLFWYQQALGQGPEFLTYFQNEAQLDKSGLPSDRFFAERPEGSVSTLKIQRTQQEDSAVYLCASSHDPIYEQYFGPGTRLTVT.

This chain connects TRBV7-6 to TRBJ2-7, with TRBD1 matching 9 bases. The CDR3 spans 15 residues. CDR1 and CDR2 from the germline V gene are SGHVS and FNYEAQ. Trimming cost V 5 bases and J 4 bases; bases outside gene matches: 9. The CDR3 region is CASSDSRDRDYEQYF. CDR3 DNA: TGTGCCAGCAGCGACAGCCGGGACAGGGATTACGAGCAGTACTTC.

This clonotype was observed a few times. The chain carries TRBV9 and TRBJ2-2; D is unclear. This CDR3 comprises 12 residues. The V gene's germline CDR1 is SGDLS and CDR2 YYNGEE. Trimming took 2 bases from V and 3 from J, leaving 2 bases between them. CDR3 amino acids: CASSVDTGELFF. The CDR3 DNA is TGTGCCAGCAGCGTTGACACCGGGGAGCTGTTTTTT.

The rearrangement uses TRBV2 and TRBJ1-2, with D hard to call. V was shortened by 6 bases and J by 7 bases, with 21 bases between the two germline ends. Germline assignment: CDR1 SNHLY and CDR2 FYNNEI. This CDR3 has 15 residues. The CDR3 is CASRPGQVMKTGYTF. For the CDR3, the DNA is TGTGCCAGCAGGCCCGGGCAGGTCATGAAGACTGGCTACACCTTC. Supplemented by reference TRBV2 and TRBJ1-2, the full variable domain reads EPEVTQTPSHQVTQMGQEVILRCVPISNHLYFYWYRQILGQKVEFLVSFYNNEISEKSEIFDDQFSVERPDGSNFTLKIRSTKLEDSAMYFCASRPGQVMKTGYTFGSGTRLTVV.